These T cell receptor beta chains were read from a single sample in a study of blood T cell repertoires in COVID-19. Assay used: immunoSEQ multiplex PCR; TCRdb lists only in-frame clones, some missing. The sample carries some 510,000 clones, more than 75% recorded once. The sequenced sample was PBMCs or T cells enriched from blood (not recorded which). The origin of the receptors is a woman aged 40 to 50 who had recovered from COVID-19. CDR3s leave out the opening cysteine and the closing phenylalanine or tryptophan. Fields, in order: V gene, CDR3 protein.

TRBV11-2	ASSYNDRGPLGGELF
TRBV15	ATSRGGGQETQY
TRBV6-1	ASSETDRGRF
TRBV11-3	ASSAGTGAGANVLT
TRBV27	ASSGGTLRGAPLH
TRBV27	ASSKGLAGGQY
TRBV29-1	SAHSSGSYNEQF
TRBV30	AWKDPGLQNTGELF
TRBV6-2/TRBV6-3	ASSKQLYEQY
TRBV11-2	ASSGLAGGSGYYNEQF
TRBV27	ASSAGGFNQPQH
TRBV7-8	ASSLTSANEQY
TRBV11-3	ASSLSGFSTEAF
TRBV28	ASSSTGSSYNEQF
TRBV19	ASKKRDTEAF
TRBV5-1	ASSLLAGRQPQH
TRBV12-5	ASGPTGSNEQF
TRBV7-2	ASSLATGTRETQY
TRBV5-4	ASSLGEGPAQDTQY
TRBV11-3	ASSSSGYEQY
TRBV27	ASSLRGVNEQF
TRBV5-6	ASSLLISGLDYGYT
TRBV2	ASSGPGGPEQY
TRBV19	ASSLQRRPSTQY
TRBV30	AWSRLAGEFRNEQF
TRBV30	AWSVEGADTEAF
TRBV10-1	ASSGGSDTQY
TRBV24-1	ATTIKPGGGGSGDSYEQY
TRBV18	ASSPGQLNEKLF
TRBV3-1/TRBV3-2	ASSRRGSGSSIDTQY
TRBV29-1	SVGSASPPNEQF
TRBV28	ASSLGLAGGKWETQY
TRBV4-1	ASSQDLNRLNTEAF
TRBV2	ASSQGAASGYT
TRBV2	ASSELPATTLGEKLF
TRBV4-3	ASSQDKGQGNYGYT
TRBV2	ARDGGDTDTQY
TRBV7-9	ASQEPGLVVDTQY
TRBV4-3	ASSQDWGLHNEQF
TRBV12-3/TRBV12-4	ASSYGWAYGYT